These 30 T cell receptor beta chains share one sample of origin, sequenced in a study of cytomegalovirus exposure and HLA in healthy donors. The PCR employed 60 Vbeta primers together with 13 Jbeta primers. Measured with immunoSEQ multiplex PCR; TCRdb has only the in-frame clones, and not every one. The sample includes roughly 90,000 clones, over 75% of them seen just once. The specimen sequenced was PBMCs. Every receptor here comes from a man in his thirties or forties in good health and CMV-seronegative.

Here the CDR3 DNA reads TGTGCCAGCAGCGGACTTAGCGGGCAGGGTGGGGAGCAGTTCTTC. Protein sequence: CASSGLSGQGGEQFF. The chain carries TRBV9 and TRBJ2-1; 7 positions match TRBD2. The CDR3 consists of 15 residues. Looked up from germline, CDR1 is SGDLS and CDR2 is YYNGEE. The V and J ends lost 3 bases and 10 bases, in that order; junction bases with no gene match: 13.

The chain is built from TRBV30 and TRBJ2-2, with D hard to call. Per germline, CDR1 GTSNPN and CDR2 SVGIG (reference sequence). V shed 2 bases and J shed 6 bases, with 13 bases lying between them. The CDR3 is made up of 14 amino acids. The CDR3 coding sequence is TGTGCCTGGAGTAGGCTCGCCGGAGCCGGGGAGCTGTTTTTT. Translation: CAWSRLAGAGELFF. The full variable domain, with the rest looked up from reference TRBV30 and TRBJ2-2, is SQTIHQWPATLVQPVGSPLSLECTVEGTSNPNLYWYRQAAGRGLQLLFYSVGIGQISSEVPQNLSASRPQDRQFILSSKKLLLSDSGFYLCAWSRLAGAGELFFGEGSRLTVL.

This clone appeared once. The genes are TRBV27 and TRBJ1-6; possibly TRBD1 for D (6 bases). This CDR3 has 16 amino acids. Germline V CDR1 and CDR2: MNHEY, SMNVEV (reference sequence). V gave up 3 bases and J gave up 3 bases, with 12 bases separating them. CDR3 bases: TGTGCCAGCAGTTTGTGGGAGGGACACTATAATTCACCCCTCCACTTT. Translated: CASSLWEGHYNSPLHF.

The chain is built from TRBV27 and TRBJ2-7, with TRBD2 matching over 7 bases. The ends lost 0 bases at V and 3 bases at J; junction bases unmatched: 14. The CDR3 runs to 18 residues. Per the germline V gene, CDR1 is MNHEY and CDR2 is SMNVEV (reference sequence). The CDR3 is CASSLSARWEGEYYEQYF. The CDR3 nucleotides are TGTGCCAGCAGTTTATCTGCTCGGTGGGAGGGCGAATACTACGAGCAGTACTTC.

The V call is TRBV7-3, the J call TRBJ1-3; no definite D call. Germline V gene sequence: CDR1 SGHTA, CDR2 FQGTGA. V was clipped by 5 bases and J by 4 bases, with 9 bases between them. CDR3 length equals 13 residues. The CDR3 spells CASSPSIGNTIYF. CDR3 bases: TGTGCCAGCAGCCCGTCTATCGGAAACACCATATATTTT.

The rearrangement joins TRBV5-6 to TRBJ2-5; 9 nucleotides agree with TRBD2. Germline V lookup: CDR1 SGHDT, CDR2 YYEEEE. The V gene end was trimmed by 4 bases and the J gene end by 5 bases; junction bases not matched to a gene: 3. CDR3 length: 13 residues. The DNA of the CDR3 is TGTGCCAGCAGCCGTAGCGGGGGTGAGACCCAGTACTTC. Encoded protein: CASSRSGGETQYF.

The CDR3 region has the DNA TGCAGCGTCGCACTAGCGGGGGGGGGCACAGATACGCAGTATTTT. Amino acid sequence: CSVALAGGGTDTQYF. This chain connects TRBV29-1 to TRBJ2-3; 13 nucleotides align to TRBD2. Germline-derived CDR1 and CDR2 are SQVTM and ANQGSEA. The CDR3 totals 15 residues. V shed 6 bases and J 1 base; nucleotides not matched to a gene: 4.

The chain combines TRBV5-1 with TRBJ2-5; D uncertain. This CDR3 contains 11 residues. Germline CDR1 is SGHRS and CDR2 is YFSETQ. Trimming shortened V by 0 bases and J by 9 bases, and 6 bases separated the two germline ends. CDR3 DNA: TGCGCCAGCAGCTTGGATCGAGCCCAGTACTTC. This gives the protein CASSLDRAQYF.

This chain joins TRBV27 and TRBJ1-4; TRBD1 matches at 8 bases. This CDR3 comprises 14 residues. CDR1 is MNHEY, CDR2 SMNVEV, per germline (reference sequence). V dropped 5 bases and J dropped 6; count of bases not matched to a gene: 5. The CDR3 is CASSRDRWDEKLFF. Here the CDR3 DNA reads TGTGCCAGCAGTAGGGACAGGTGGGATGAAAAACTGTTTTTT.

The gene calls are TRBV11-2 and TRBJ1-1, with no clear D. Between the trimmed V and J ends, which lost 1 base and 10 bases, there was a span of 13 bases. Germline V gene sequence: CDR1 SGHAT, CDR2 FQNNGV. CDR3 size: 13 residues. The CDR3 loop is CASSLVNFERAFF. DNA for the CDR3: TGTGCCAGCAGCTTAGTGAATTTCGAGAGAGCTTTCTTT.

The chain recombines TRBV7-2 with TRBJ1-1, with 11 bases matching TRBD1. V dropped 4 bases and J dropped 3; count of bases not matched to a gene: 1. There are 14 residues in the CDR3. From germline, CDR1 is SGHTA and CDR2 FQGNSA. The CDR3 spells CASSWTGGDTEAFF. The DNA of the CDR3 is TGTGCCAGCAGCTGGACAGGGGGCGACACTGAAGCTTTCTTT.

V and J are TRBV7-8 and TRBJ1-4; D uncertain. V lost 0 bases, J lost 11 bases, and 10 bases lay in between. This CDR3 has 13 residues. CDR1 and CDR2 (germline): SGHVS, FQNEAQ. The CDR3 spells CASSLAAGYKLFF. The DNA for the CDR3 is TGTGCCAGCAGCTTAGCCGCGGGGTATAAACTGTTTTTT.

The genes are TRBV21-1 and TRBJ2-6; the table names TRBD2, a call not compared with the DNA. TRBV21-1 is a pseudogene segment. This CDR3 has 19 residues. The CDR3 region is CASSKNGEPKGSGANVLTF. CDR3 DNA sequence: TGTGCCAGCAGCAAAAATGGGGAGCCCAAAGGCTCTGGGGCCAACGTCCTGACTTTC.

This clone has a handful of counts. The V and J genes are TRBV16 and TRBJ2-7; TRBD1 is a possible D gene (6 bases). Germline lookup yields CDR1 KGHSY and CDR2 FQNENV. This CDR3 region has 15 residues. Trimming removed 6 bases from V and 0 bases from J, with 15 bases in between. The CDR3 bases are TGTGCCAGCAGTCCCCGGGGACAAGTCTCCTACGAGCAGTACTTC. It encodes CASSPRGQVSYEQYF.

V usage is TRBV30 and J usage is TRBJ1-5, with 8 bases that match TRBD1. The CDR3 contains 15 residues. Trimming took 0 bases from V and 12 from J; bases not matched to a gene: 13. Germline-derived CDR1 and CDR2 are GTSNPN and SVGIG (reference sequence). DNA of the CDR3: TGTGCCTGGAGTGTAGGGGGGGCAGGGGGCGCAGTCCAGCATTTT. Its protein product is CAWSVGGAGGAVQHF. Together with reference TRBV30 and TRBJ1-5, the CDR3 gives the full variable domain: SQTIHQWPATLVQPVGSPLSLECTVEGTSNPNLYWYRQAAGRGLQLLFYSVGIGQISSEVPQNLSASRPQDRQFILSSKKLLLSDSGFYLCAWSVGGAGGAVQHFGDGTRLSIL.

The rearrangement links TRBV28 to TRBJ1-6; the D is unclear. V lost 7 bases, J lost 10 bases, and 11 bases lay in between. Germline values: CDR1 MDHEN, CDR2 SYDVKM. This CDR3 comprises 12 residues. The chain's CDR3 is CASITGGSPLHF. The DNA of the CDR3 is TGTGCCAGCATTACGGGAGGCTCACCCCTCCACTTT. Variable domain in full (rest from reference TRBV28 and TRBJ1-6): DVKVTQSSRYLVKRTGEKVFLECVQDMDHENMFWYRQDPGLGLRLIYFSYDVKMKEKGDIPEGYSVSREKKERFSLILESASTNQTSMYLCASITGGSPLHFGNGTRLTVT.

The rearrangement links TRBV27 to TRBJ2-5; 13 bases line up with TRBD2. V gave up 3 bases and J gave up 2 bases; unmatched junction bases: 6. Germline lookup yields CDR1 MNHEY and CDR2 SMNVEV (reference sequence). This CDR3 has 17 amino acids. In DNA, the CDR3 is TGTGCCAGCAGTTTCCGACTAGCGGGGGGCAGACAAGAGACCCAGTACTTC. It encodes CASSFRLAGGRQETQYF.

The chain employs TRBV19 and TRBJ1-5, with D perhaps matching TRBD1 (5 bases). CDR3 length: 15 amino acids. With 5 bases removed from V and 6 bases from J, the gap between germline ends came to 17 bases. Looked up from germline, CDR1 is LNHDA and CDR2 is SQIVND (reference sequence). CDR3 nucleotide sequence: TGTGCCAGTAGTTCCGCGGGGGGTCCCGGTCAGCCCCAGCATTTT. Its protein is CASSSAGGPGQPQHF.

This sequence joins TRBV27 and TRBJ2-5; D is unclear. The germline V gene encodes CDR1 MNHEY and CDR2 SMNVEV (reference sequence). This CDR3 comprises 16 residues. V lost 5 bases and J 0 bases, leaving 16 bases between the germline ends. CDR3 sequence: CASSALSGRNQETQYF. DNA for the CDR3: TGTGCCAGCAGTGCCCTCTCAGGTAGAAACCAAGAGACCCAGTACTTC.

The chain employs TRBV28 and TRBJ2-4; 8 bases are a match to TRBD1. This CDR3 spans 17 amino acids. Per the germline V gene, CDR1 is MDHEN and CDR2 is SYDVKM. The ends lost 5 bases at V and 1 base at J; junction bases unmatched: 10. CDR3 residues: CASSPEAGGRAKNIQYF. The CDR3 region has the DNA TGTGCCAGCAGTCCCGAGGCAGGGGGCCGGGCCAAAAACATTCAGTACTTC. Filled out from reference TRBV28 and TRBJ2-4, the complete variable domain reads DVKVTQSSRYLVKRTGEKVFLECVQDMDHENMFWYRQDPGLGLRLIYFSYDVKMKEKGDIPEGYSVSREKKERFSLILESASTNQTSMYLCASSPEAGGRAKNIQYFGAGTRLSVL.

The J gene is TRBJ1-2, the V gene TRBV6-1, with TRBD1 matching 10 bases. Looked up from germline, CDR1 is MNHNS and CDR2 is SASEGT. The J segment lost 4 bases and the V segment lost 0 bases, leaving 2 bases of the junction unmatched. The CDR3 covers 15 residues. The CDR3 loop is CASSEATGGSYGYTF. CDR3 DNA sequence: TGTGCCAGCAGTGAAGCGACAGGGGGCAGCTATGGCTACACCTTC.

This chain joins TRBV6-1 and TRBJ1-2; 8 bases match TRBD1. V was pared by 3 bases and J by 5 bases, with 2 bases of the junction left unmatched. Germline CDR1 MNHNS, CDR2 SASEGT. This CDR3 contains 13 residues. CDR3 sequence (DNA): TGTGCCAGCAGTGATCAGGGGGCTTATGGCTACACCTTC. Amino acid sequence: CASSDQGAYGYTF.

This chain connects TRBV18 to TRBJ2-7; D is uncertain. Trimming took off 6 bases at V and 4 bases at J, with 7 bases between the two ends. The CDR3 is made up of 11 amino acids. The germline gives CDR1 KGHSH, CDR2 LQKENI. The CDR3 DNA reads TGTGCCAGCTCCACAGAGTACGAGCAGTACTTC. It translates to CASSTEYEQYF.

The CDR3 sequence: CASSPYRLQETQYF. The CDR3 nucleotides read TGTGCCAGCAGCCCATACAGGTTACAAGAGACCCAGTACTTC. The chain joins TRBV14 to TRBJ2-5; tentative D call: TRBD1 (5 bases). Between the trimmed V and J ends, which lost 4 bases and 2 bases, there was a span of 11 bases. CDR3 length equals 14 residues. The germline gives CDR1 SGHDN, CDR2 FVKESK.

The chain has TRBV30 and TRBJ2-5, with 8 nucleotides matching TRBD2. The CDR3 totals 13 residues. Trimming at V came to 3 bases and at J to 5 bases, leaving 5 bases not matched to a gene. Germline lookup yields CDR1 GTSNPN and CDR2 SVGIG (reference sequence). The CDR3 reads CAWRIAGTETQYF. For the CDR3, the DNA is TGTGCCTGGAGGATAGCGGGGACTGAGACCCAGTACTTC.

The gene calls are TRBV7-8 and TRBJ2-7, with 8 nucleotides matching TRBD1. V shed 0 bases, J shed 2 bases, and the junction held 6 bases outside the gene matches. The CDR3 covers 16 residues. Per the germline V gene, CDR1 is SGHVS and CDR2 is FQNEAQ. The DNA of the CDR3 is TGTGCCAGCAGCTTAGCGCAGGGGACAGGAACCTACGAGCAGTACTTC. This sequence encodes CASSLAQGTGTYEQYF.

The rearrangement joins TRBV9 to TRBJ2-1, with 8 bases aligning to TRBD1. Germline trimming cut 4 bases from V and 9 bases from J; bases unmatched to any gene: 12. The germline gives CDR1 SGDLS, CDR2 YYNGEE. CDR3 length equals 15 residues. CDR3 bases: TGTGCCAGCAGCCATGGGCCCACAGGGGGTAGTGAGCAGTTCTTC. Encoded protein: CASSHGPTGGSEQFF.

The rearrangement joins TRBV5-4 to TRBJ1-1, with a tentative D call TRBD1 (6 bases). The CDR3 has 16 residues. The V and J ends lost 5 bases and 0 bases respectively, with 17 bases between them. Germline lookup yields CDR1 SGHNT and CDR2 YYREEE (reference sequence). CDR3 nucleotides: TGTGCCAGCAGGCCCTACAGGGCCGGTCTGAACACTGAAGCTTTCTTT. Amino acids: CASRPYRAGLNTEAFF.

This chain connects TRBV9 to TRBJ2-3; 12 bases line up with TRBD2. This CDR3 contains 17 residues. J lost 7 bases, V lost 0 bases, and 9 bases had no gene match. CDR1 and CDR2 from the germline V gene are SGDLS and YYNGEE. The CDR3 region has the DNA TGTGCCAGCAGCGTAGTACCCACTAGCGGGGGGTCGAATACGCAGTATTTT. It translates to CASSVVPTSGGSNTQYF.

V is TRBV28 and J is TRBJ2-7; D may be TRBD2 (6 bases). This CDR3 spans 12 amino acids. Trimming stripped 2 bases from V and 7 bases from J, with 9 bases between. The germline V gene has CDR1 MDHEN and CDR2 SYDVKM. Here the CDR3 reads CASSLPAGEQYF. The DNA for the CDR3 is TGTGCCAGCAGTTTACCCGCGGGAGAGCAGTACTTC.